This T cell receptor beta chain was observed in a study of T cell repertoires in cytomegalovirus infection. Study summary: Matching HLA type and CMV infection were both indicated by public TCR beta signatures. General observations from the study: Clonotypes of TCR beta that were HLA-C-restricted and CMV-specific dominated the ex vivo response.

V was trimmed by 1 base and J by 7 bases, leaving 7 bases between them. This CDR3 is 12 amino acids long. The germline V gene has CDR1 SNHLY and CDR2 FYNNEI. Each CDR3 protein is one row after TCRdb ran MiXCR on the reads. The sample has 450,000 to 550,000 distinct CDR3 sequences, 15% to 20% seen once. Comment on this clonotype: Its antigen is unknown.

This sequence was found in a human donor in good health (CMV status not recorded). Some clones in this sample may be carry-over from other donors' samples. This sequence joins TRBV2 and TRBJ1-1; no definite D call. The sequencing input was CD8+ T cells from PBMCs. The CDR3 loop reads CASSEGTLEAFF. As DNA, the CDR3 is TGTGCCAGCAGTGAAGGGACGCTTGAAGCTTTCTTT.